This T cell receptor beta chain was sequenced for a study of T cell repertoires in cytomegalovirus infection. In TCRdb, the reads were re-called with MiXCR into one record per CDR3 protein. The sample lists almost 500,000 distinct CDR3 sequences, 10% to 12% occurring once. Germline CDR1 is SGHVS and CDR2 is FNYEAQ. The CDR3 runs to 15 residues. The V end was cut by 5 bases, the J end by 5 bases, with 16 bases between. This clonotype occurred a few times. The sample consisted of PBMCs. The rearrangement links TRBV7-6 to TRBJ2-4, with TRBD2 as a possible D gene (5 bases). This TCR was recovered from a human donor in good health (CMV status not recorded). Some clones in this sample may be carry-over from other donors' samples. Here the CDR3 reads CASSPSWGAENIQYF. CDR3 nucleotide sequence: TGTGCCAGCAGCCCTAGCTGGGGAGCGGAAAACATTCAGTACTTC. Looking up the rest from reference TRBV7-6 and TRBJ2-4 gives the full variable domain: GAGVSQSPRYKVTKRGQDVALRCDPISGHVSLYWYRQALGQGPEFLTYFNYEAQQDKSGLPNDRFSAERPEGSISTLTIQRTEQRDSAMYRCASSPSWGAENIQYFGAGTRLSVL.